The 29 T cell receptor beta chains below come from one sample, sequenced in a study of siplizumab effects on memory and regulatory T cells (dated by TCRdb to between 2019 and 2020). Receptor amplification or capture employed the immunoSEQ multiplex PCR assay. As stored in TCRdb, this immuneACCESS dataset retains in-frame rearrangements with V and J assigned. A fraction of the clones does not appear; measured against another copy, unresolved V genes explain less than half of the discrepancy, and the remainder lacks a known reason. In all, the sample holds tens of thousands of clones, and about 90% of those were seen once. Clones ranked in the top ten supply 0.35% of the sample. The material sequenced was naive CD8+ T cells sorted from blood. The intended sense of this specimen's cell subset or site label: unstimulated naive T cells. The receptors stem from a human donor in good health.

Here the CDR3 reads CASRFSGGTAPGETQYF. The CDR3 nucleotides read TGTGCCAGCAGATTTAGCGGGGGGACAGCCCCGGGAGAGACCCAGTACTTC. This rearrangement joins TRBV7-2 to TRBJ2-5; 10 bases map to TRBD2. The V segment lost 6 bases and the J segment 4 bases; nucleotides outside the gene matches: 14. This CDR3 is 17 amino acids long. CDR1 is SGHTA and CDR2 is FQGNSA in the germline V gene.

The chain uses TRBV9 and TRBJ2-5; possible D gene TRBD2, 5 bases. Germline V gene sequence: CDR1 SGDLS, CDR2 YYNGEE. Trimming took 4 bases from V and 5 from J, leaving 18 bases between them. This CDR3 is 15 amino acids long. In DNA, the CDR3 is TGTGCCAGCAGCCCTCCGGGGAGCGTAGACGAGACCCAGTACTTC. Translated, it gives CASSPPGSVDETQYF. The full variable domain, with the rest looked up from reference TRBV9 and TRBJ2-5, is DSGVTQTPKHLITATGQRVTLRCSPRSGDLSVYWYQQSLDQGLQFLIQYYNGEERAKGNILERFSAQQFPDLHSELNLSSLELGDSALYFCASSPPGSVDETQYFGPGTRLLVL.

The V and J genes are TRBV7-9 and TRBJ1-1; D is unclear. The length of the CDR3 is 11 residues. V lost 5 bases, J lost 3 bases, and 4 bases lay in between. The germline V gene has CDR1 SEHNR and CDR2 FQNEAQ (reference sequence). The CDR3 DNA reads TGTGCCAGCAGCGAGTACACTGAAGCTTTCTTT. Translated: CASSEYTEAFF.

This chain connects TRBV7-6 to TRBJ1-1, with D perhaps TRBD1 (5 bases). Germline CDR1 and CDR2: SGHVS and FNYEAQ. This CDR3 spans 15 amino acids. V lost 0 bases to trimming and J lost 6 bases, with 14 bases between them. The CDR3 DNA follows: TGTGCCAGCAGCTTAGCGGGGAGGGGAGGCGCTGAAGCTTTCTTT. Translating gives CASSLAGRGGAEAFF.

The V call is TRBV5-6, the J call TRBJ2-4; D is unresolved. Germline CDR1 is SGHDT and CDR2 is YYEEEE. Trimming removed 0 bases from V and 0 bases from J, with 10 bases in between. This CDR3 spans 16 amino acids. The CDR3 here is CASSLGLLLAKNIQYF. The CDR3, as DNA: TGTGCCAGCAGCTTGGGTTTATTACTAGCCAAAAACATTCAGTACTTC.

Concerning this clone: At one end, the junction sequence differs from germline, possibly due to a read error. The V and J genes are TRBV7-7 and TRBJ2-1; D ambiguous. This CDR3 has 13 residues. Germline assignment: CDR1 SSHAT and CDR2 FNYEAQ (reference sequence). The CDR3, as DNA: TGTGCTAGCAGCCGTACTGGCTACAATGAGCAGTTCTTC. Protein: CASSRTGYNEQFF.

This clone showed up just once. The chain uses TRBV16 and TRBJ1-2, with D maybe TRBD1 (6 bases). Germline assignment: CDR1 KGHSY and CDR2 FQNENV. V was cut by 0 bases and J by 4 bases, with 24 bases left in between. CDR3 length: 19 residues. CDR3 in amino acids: CASSQSLTREDRSVYGYTF. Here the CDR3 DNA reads TGTGCCAGCAGCCAATCTTTAACCAGGGAAGACAGGTCAGTCTATGGCTACACCTTC.

CDR3 sequence (DNA): TGTGCCAGCCCTAAAGGGGGGACAGGGTCGTGTAAACTGTTTTTT. As protein: CASPKGGTGSCKLFF. J is TRBJ1-4 and V is TRBV21-1; the table gives TRBD1 as D, unverified against the DNA. TRBV21-1 is assigned pseudogene status. The CDR3 has 15 amino acids.

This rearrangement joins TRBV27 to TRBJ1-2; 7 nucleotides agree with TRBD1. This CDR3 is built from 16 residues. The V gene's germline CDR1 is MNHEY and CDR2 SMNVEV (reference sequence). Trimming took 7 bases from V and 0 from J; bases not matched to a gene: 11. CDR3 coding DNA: TGTGCCAGCAAGACCGTAGGGACAGATCCTAACTATGGCTACACCTTC. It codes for CASKTVGTDPNYGYTF.

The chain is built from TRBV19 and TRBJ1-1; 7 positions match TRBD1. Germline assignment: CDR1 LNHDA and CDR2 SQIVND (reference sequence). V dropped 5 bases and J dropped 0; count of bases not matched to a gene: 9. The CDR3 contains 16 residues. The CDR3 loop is CASSPMGQIMNTEAFF. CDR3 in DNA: TGTGCCAGTAGTCCTATGGGACAGATCATGAACACTGAAGCTTTCTTT. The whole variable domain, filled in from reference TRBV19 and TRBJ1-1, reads DGGITQSPKYLFRKEGQNVTLSCEQNLNHDAMYWYRQDPGQGLRLIYYSQIVNDFQKGDIAEGYSVSREKKESFPLTVTSAQKNPTAFYLCASSPMGQIMNTEAFFGQGTRLTVV.

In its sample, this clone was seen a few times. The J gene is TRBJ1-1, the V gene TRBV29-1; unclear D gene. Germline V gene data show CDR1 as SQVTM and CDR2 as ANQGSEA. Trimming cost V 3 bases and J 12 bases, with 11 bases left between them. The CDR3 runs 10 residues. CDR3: CSVESLATFF. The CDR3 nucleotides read TGCAGCGTTGAGTCCCTGGCGACTTTCTTT.

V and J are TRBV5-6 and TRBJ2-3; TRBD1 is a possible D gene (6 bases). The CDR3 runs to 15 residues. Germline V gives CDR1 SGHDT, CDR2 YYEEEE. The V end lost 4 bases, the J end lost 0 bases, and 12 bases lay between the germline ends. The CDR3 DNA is TGTGCCAGCAGCCATACCGGACAGAGCACAGATACGCAGTATTTT. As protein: CASSHTGQSTDTQYF.

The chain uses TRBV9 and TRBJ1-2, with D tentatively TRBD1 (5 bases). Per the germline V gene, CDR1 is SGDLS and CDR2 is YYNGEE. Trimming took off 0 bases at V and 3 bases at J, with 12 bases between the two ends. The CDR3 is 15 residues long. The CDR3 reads CASSVVVRADYGYTF. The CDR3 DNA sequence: TGTGCCAGCAGCGTAGTTGTCAGGGCCGACTATGGCTACACCTTC.

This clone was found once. For the CDR3, the DNA is TGTGCCAGCAATGAGGCCTTCGAGACCCAGTACTTC. Its translation is CASNEAFETQYF. The chain uses TRBV6-6 and TRBJ2-5; D remains unclear. V lost 7 bases to trimming and J lost 5 bases, with 11 bases between them. The CDR3 runs to 12 residues. Germline CDR1 and CDR2: MNHNY and SVGAGI (reference sequence).

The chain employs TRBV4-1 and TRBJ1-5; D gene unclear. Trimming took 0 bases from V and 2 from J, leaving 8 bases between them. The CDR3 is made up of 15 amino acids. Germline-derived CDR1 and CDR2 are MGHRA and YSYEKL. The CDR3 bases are TGCGCCAGCAGCCAAGATCGGAGTGGCAATCAGCCCCAGCATTTT. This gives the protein CASSQDRSGNQPQHF.

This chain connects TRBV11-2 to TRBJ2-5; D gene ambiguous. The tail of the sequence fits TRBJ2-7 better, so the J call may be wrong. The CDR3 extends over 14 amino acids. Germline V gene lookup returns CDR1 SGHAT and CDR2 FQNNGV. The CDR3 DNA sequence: TGTGCCAGCAGCTTAGCTGCCGGCTCCTACGAGCAGTACTTC. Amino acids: CASSLAAGSYEQYF.

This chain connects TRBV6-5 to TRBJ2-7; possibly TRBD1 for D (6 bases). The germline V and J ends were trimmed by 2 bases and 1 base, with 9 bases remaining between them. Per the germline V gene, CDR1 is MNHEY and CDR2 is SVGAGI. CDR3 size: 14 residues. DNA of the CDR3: TGTGCCAGCAGTTACGAACAGGGATCCTACGAGCAGTACTTC. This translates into CASSYEQGSYEQYF.

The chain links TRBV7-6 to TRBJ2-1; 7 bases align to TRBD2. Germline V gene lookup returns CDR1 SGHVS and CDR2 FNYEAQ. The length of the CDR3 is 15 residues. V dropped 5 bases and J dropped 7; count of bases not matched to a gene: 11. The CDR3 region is CASSRTGGSANEQFF. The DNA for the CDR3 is TGTGCCAGCAGCCGGACGGGCGGGAGTGCGAATGAGCAGTTCTTC.

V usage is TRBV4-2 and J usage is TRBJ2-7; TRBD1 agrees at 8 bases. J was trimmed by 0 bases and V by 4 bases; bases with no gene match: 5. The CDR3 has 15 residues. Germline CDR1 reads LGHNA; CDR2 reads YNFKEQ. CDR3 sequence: CASSPGTGNSYEQYF. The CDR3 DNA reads TGTGCCAGCAGCCCCGGGACAGGCAACTCCTACGAGCAGTACTTC.

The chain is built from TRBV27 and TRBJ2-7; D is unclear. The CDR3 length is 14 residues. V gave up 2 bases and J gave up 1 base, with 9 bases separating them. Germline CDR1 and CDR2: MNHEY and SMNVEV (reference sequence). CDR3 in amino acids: CASSLGDPSYEQYF. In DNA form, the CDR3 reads TGTGCCAGCAGTTTAGGAGATCCTTCCTACGAGCAGTACTTC.

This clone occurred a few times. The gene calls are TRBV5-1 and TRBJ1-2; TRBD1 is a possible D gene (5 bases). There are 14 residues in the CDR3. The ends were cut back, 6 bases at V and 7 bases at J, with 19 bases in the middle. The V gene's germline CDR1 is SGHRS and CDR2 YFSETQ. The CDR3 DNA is TGCGCCAGCAAGCCCCCGACAGACGACTCTGGCTACACCTTC. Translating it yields CASKPPTDDSGYTF.

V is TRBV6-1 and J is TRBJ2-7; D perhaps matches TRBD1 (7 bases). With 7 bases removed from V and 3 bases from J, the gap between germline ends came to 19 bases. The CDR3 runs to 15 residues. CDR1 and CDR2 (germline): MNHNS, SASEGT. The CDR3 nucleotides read TGTGCCAGCATAAGGGCGGGGACAGTAGACTACGAGCAGTACTTC. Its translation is CASIRAGTVDYEQYF.

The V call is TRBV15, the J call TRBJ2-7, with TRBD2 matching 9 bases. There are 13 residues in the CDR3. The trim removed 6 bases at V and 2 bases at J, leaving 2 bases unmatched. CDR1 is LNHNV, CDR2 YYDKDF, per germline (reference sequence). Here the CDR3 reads CATRGLATYEQYF. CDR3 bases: TGTGCCACCAGAGGACTAGCGACCTACGAGCAGTACTTC.

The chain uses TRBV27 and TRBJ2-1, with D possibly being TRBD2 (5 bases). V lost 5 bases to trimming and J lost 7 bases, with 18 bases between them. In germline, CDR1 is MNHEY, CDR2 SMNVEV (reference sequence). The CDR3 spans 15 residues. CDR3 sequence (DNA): TGTGCCAGCAGTCAAGGACTCGCCTCGGGGAATGAGCAGTTCTTC. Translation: CASSQGLASGNEQFF.

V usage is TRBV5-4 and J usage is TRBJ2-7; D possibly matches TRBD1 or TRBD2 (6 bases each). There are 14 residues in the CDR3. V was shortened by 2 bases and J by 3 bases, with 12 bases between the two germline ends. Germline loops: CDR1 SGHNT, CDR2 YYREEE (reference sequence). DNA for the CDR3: TGTGCCAGCAGCTTTTTCGGGGGCTACTACGAGCAGTACTTC. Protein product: CASSFFGGYYEQYF. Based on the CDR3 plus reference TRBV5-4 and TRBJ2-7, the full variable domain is ETGVTQSPTHLIKTRGQQVTLRCSSQSGHNTVSWYQQALGQGPQFIFQYYREEENGRGNFPPRFSGLQFPNYSSELNVNALELDDSALYLCASSFFGGYYEQYFGPGTRLTVT.

For the CDR3, the DNA is TGCAGTGCTATCCCACATGAGCAGTTCTTC. Its protein is CSAIPHEQFF. V and J are TRBV20-1 and TRBJ2-1; D is unclear. CDR3 size: 10 residues. V lost 4 bases to trimming and J lost 8 bases, with 6 bases between them. Looked up from germline, CDR1 is DFQATT and CDR2 is SNEGSKA (reference sequence).

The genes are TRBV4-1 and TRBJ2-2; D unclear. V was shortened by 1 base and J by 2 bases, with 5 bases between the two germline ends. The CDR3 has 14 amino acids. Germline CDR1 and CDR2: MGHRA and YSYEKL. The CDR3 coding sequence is TGCGCCAGCAGCCAAGCCGCAAACACCGGGGAGCTGTTTTTT. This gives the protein CASSQAANTGELFF.

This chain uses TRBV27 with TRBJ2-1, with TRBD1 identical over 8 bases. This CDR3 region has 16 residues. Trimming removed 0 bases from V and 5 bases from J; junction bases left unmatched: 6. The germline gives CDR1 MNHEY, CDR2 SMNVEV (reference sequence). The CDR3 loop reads CASSLSWTGPNNEQFF. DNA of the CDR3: TGTGCCAGCAGTTTATCATGGACAGGGCCTAACAATGAGCAGTTCTTC.

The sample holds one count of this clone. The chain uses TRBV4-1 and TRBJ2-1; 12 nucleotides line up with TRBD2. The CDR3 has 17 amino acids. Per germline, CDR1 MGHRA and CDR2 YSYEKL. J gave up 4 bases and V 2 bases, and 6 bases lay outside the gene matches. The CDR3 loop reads CASSQNEGTSGYNEQFF. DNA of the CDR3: TGCGCCAGCAGCCAAAACGAGGGGACTAGCGGGTACAATGAGCAGTTCTTC.